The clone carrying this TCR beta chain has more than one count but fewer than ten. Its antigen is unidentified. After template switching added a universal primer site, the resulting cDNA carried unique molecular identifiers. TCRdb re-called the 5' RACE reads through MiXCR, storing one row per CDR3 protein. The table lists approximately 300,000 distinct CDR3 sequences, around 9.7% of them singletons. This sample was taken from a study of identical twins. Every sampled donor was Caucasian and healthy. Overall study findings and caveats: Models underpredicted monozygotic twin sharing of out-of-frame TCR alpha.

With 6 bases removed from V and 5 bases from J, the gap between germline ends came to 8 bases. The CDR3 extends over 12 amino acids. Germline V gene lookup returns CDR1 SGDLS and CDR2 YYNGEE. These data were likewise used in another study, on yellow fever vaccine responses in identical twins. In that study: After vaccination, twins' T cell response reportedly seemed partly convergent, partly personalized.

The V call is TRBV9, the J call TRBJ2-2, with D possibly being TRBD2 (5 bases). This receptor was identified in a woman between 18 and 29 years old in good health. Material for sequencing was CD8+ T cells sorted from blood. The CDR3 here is CASTSGTGELFF. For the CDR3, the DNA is TGTGCCAGCACCAGCGGTACCGGGGAGCTGTTTTTT.